This TCR beta chain was identified during a study of cytomegalovirus exposure and HLA in healthy donors. Study as a whole: The 90 to 150 validation repertoires matched the 666 first-cohort repertoires in platform, a later analysis reported.

The approximately 120-subject validation cohort, separate from the approximately 670-subject first cohort, included the donors. On this clone itself: What it binds is unknown.

Only in-frame clones appear in the TCRdb table, and some are missing; sequencing was by immunoSEQ multiplex PCR. The sample has about 170,000 clones, 70% to 90% seen once. The CDR3 runs to 14 residues. V was pared by 10 bases and J by 6 bases, with 11 bases of the junction left unmatched. Germline V lookup: CDR1 MNHNS, CDR2 SASEGT. Findings of the study overall: Among TCR beta chains, those listed as cytomegalovirus-associated numbered approximately 150.

Sequencing used PBMCs. The genes are TRBV6-1 and TRBJ1-5, with 8 bases that match TRBD1. This receptor was taken from a woman aged 25 to 39 in good health and CMV-seronegative. The CDR3 reads CATRFQGAGQPQHF. In nucleotides, the CDR3 is TGTGCCACCAGATTTCAGGGGGCCGGTCAGCCCCAGCATTTT.